Below are 14 T cell receptor beta chains sequenced from a single sample in a study of blood T cell repertoires in COVID-19. Sequencing used immunoSEQ multiplex PCR; TCRdb keeps in-frame clones, though not all of them. This table has 150,000 to 200,000 clones, approximately 88% appearing once. The specimen sequenced was PBMCs or T cells enriched from blood (not recorded which). The receptors were sampled from a woman under 30 who had recovered from COVID-19.

J is TRBJ1-5 and V is TRBV15, with D possibly matching TRBD1 (6 bases). The CDR3 spans 17 residues. Germline CDR1 LNHNV, CDR2 YYDKDF (reference sequence). V was cut by 0 bases and J by 1 base, with 13 bases left in between. As DNA, the CDR3 is TGTGCCACCAGCAGAGATCTGGGGACATCAAGCAATCAGCCCCAGCATTTT. Amino acid sequence: CATSRDLGTSSNQPQHF.

The V and J genes are TRBV19 and TRBJ2-7; a weak D match, TRBD2 (6 bases). CDR3 size: 16 residues. V dropped 4 bases and J dropped 9 bases, with 25 bases sitting between them. Germline V gene sequence: CDR1 LNHDA, CDR2 SQIVND (reference sequence). The CDR3 sequence: CASSNLAGTPELPQYF. The CDR3 nucleotides read TGTGCCAGTAGTAACCTCGCCGGGACTCCCGAGTTACCGCAGTACTTC.

The rearrangement uses TRBV11-3 and TRBJ2-2, with unresolved D. Between the trimmed V and J ends, which lost 5 bases and 1 base, there was a span of 8 bases. Germline V gene data show CDR1 as SGHNT and CDR2 as YENEEA. This CDR3 contains 14 residues. CDR3 amino acids: CASSPSRNTGELFF. DNA for the CDR3: TGTGCCAGCAGCCCCTCTAGGAACACCGGGGAGCTGTTTTTT.

This chain joins TRBV18 and TRBJ2-5; TRBD2 matches at 10 bases. The length of the CDR3 is 18 residues. CDR1 is KGHSH, CDR2 LQKENI, per germline. The junction had 10 bases not matched to a gene; V was cut back by 3 bases and J by 0 bases. The CDR3 bases are TGTGCCAGCTCACCTCAAGGACTAGCGGAATTGTACCAAGAGACCCAGTACTTC. It yields the protein CASSPQGLAELYQETQYF.

The chain uses TRBV15 and TRBJ2-1, with D possibly matching TRBD2 (6 bases). Looked up from germline, CDR1 is LNHNV and CDR2 is YYDKDF (reference sequence). The V end lost 1 base, the J end lost 6 bases, and 10 bases lay between the germline ends. This CDR3 has 14 amino acids. CDR3 DNA sequence: TGTGCCACCAGCAGAGGCGGCGGGACCAATGAGCAGTTCTTC. Translation gives CATSRGGGTNEQFF.

The chain combines TRBV19 with TRBJ1-2; TRBD1 might be the D (5 bases). This CDR3 spans 13 amino acids. Germline V gene data show CDR1 as LNHDA and CDR2 as SQIVND (reference sequence). V was clipped by 5 bases and J by 8 bases, with 15 bases between them. For the CDR3, the DNA is TGTGCCAGTAGTGGAGGGGAGGTGAGCGGCTACACCTTC. Protein product: CASSGGEVSGYTF.

This chain uses TRBV4-1 with TRBJ2-2; D might be TRBD2 (6 bases). This CDR3 is built from 15 residues. Looked up from germline, CDR1 is MGHRA and CDR2 is YSYEKL. V lost 6 bases and J 4 bases, leaving 15 bases between the germline ends. The CDR3 coding sequence is TGCGCCAGCAGTCCTTCGGGGGAAGGCACCGGGGAGCTGTTTTTT. This codes for CASSPSGEGTGELFF.

The CDR3 reads CASSLGDRPYEQYF. CDR3 coding DNA: TGTGCCAGCAGCTTGGGGGACAGGCCCTACGAGCAGTACTTC. The rearrangement uses TRBV5-4 and TRBJ2-7; 8 bases map to TRBD1. V trimming: 0 bases; J trimming: 2 bases; junction bases outside the gene matches: 1. Germline CDR1 SGHNT, CDR2 YYREEE (reference sequence). This CDR3 is 14 amino acids long.

The chain recombines TRBV19 with TRBJ1-2, with TRBD1 matching 8 bases. Germline values: CDR1 LNHDA, CDR2 SQIVND (reference sequence). V was clipped by 6 bases and J by 5 bases; unmatched bases: 8. The CDR3 consists of 14 residues. This CDR3 reads CASSPTGTGYGYTF. The DNA of the CDR3 is TGTGCCAGTAGCCCAACAGGGACAGGATATGGCTACACCTTC. The whole variable domain, remainder taken from reference TRBV19 and TRBJ1-2, is DGGITQSPKYLFRKEGQNVTLSCEQNLNHDAMYWYRQDPGQGLRLIYYSQIVNDFQKGDIAEGYSVSREKKESFPLTVTSAQKNPTAFYLCASSPTGTGYGYTFGSGTRLTVV.

This sequence joins TRBV7-9 and TRBJ1-6, with no clear D. V lost 3 bases, J lost 8 bases, and 14 bases lay in between. The length of the CDR3 is 15 residues. CDR1 is SEHNR, CDR2 FQNEAQ, per germline (reference sequence). CDR3 region: CASSFWAEPDSPLHF. CDR3 in DNA: TGTGCCAGCAGCTTTTGGGCAGAACCGGATTCACCCCTCCACTTT.

This sequence joins TRBV2 and TRBJ1-4, with a possible D match to TRBD1 (5 bases). The CDR3 totals 12 residues. Trimming pared 6 bases from V and 11 bases from J, leaving 13 bases between. Germline CDR1 reads SNHLY; CDR2 reads FYNNEI. The chain's CDR3 is CASRRGVEKLFF. DNA for the CDR3: TGTGCCAGCAGGCGGGGGGTGGAGAAACTGTTTTTT.

The J gene is TRBJ2-1, the V gene TRBV7-6, with 7 nucleotides matching TRBD2. Germline values: CDR1 SGHVS, CDR2 FNYEAQ. V shed 8 bases, J shed 1 base, and the junction held 5 bases outside the gene matches. The CDR3 length is 14 residues. The CDR3 spells CASAPGGSYNEQFF. The DNA of the CDR3 is TGTGCCAGCGCACCGGGGGGTTCCTACAATGAGCAGTTCTTC.

The chain joins TRBV29-1 to TRBJ2-1; TRBD2 matches at 9 bases. V was pared by 3 bases and J by 7 bases, with 7 bases of the junction left unmatched. The CDR3 is 14 amino acids. The germline gives CDR1 SQVTM, CDR2 ANQGSEA. This CDR3 reads CSVDGSGSSNEQFF. The CDR3 DNA reads as TGCAGCGTTGATGGTAGCGGGAGTTCAAATGAGCAGTTCTTC.

This clone showed up just a few times. This rearrangement joins TRBV7-2 to TRBJ2-2, with 9 bases lining up with TRBD2. Trimming at V came to 0 bases and at J to 2 bases, leaving 10 bases not matched to a gene. The CDR3 contains 19 residues. CDR1 is SGHTA and CDR2 is FQGNSA in the germline V gene. The CDR3 DNA sequence: TGTGCCAGCAGCTTAGCGTTGGAGCGGGGGGTTATTAACACCGGGGAGCTGTTTTTT. Translating it yields CASSLALERGVINTGELFF. Variable domain in full (rest from reference TRBV7-2 and TRBJ2-2): GAGVSQSPSNKVTEKGKDVELRCDPISGHTALYWYRQSLGQGLEFLIYFQGNSAPDKSGLPSDRFSAERTGGSVSTLTIQRTQQEDSAVYLCASSLALERGVINTGELFFGEGSRLTVL.